One sample yielded the 23 T cell receptor beta chains listed below, sequenced in a study of shared clonotypes between healthy human individuals. The data were produced by immunoSEQ multiplex PCR, yet TCRdb's version contains in-frame clones alone and is incomplete. The sample shows 450,000 to 500,000 clones, around 73% of them seen only once. The material sequenced was PBMCs. These TCRs come from a woman aged 40 to 50 in good health. Some clones in this sample may be carry-over from other donors' samples.

In nucleotides, the CDR3 is TGCGCCAGCAGCTTTAGAGATACGCAGTATTTT. Amino acid sequence: CASSFRDTQYF. The V and J genes are TRBV5-1 and TRBJ2-3; D gene ambiguous. Germline lookup yields CDR1 SGHRS and CDR2 YFSETQ. V gave up 2 bases and J gave up 5 bases, with 3 bases separating them. The CDR3 has 11 amino acids.

This clone occurred a few times. The J gene is TRBJ2-5, the V gene TRBV5-4; the match to TRBD1 covers 7 bases. V dropped 1 base and J dropped 5; count of bases not matched to a gene: 5. The V gene's germline CDR1 is SGHNT and CDR2 YYREEE (reference sequence). The CDR3 totals 14 residues. The CDR3 region is CASSLTGVPETQYF. In nucleotides, the CDR3 is TGTGCCAGCAGCTTGACAGGGGTCCCGGAGACCCAGTACTTC.

V usage is TRBV5-1 and J usage is TRBJ2-7; 7 nucleotides align to TRBD1. The CDR3 totals 12 residues. J was trimmed by 5 bases and V by 6 bases; bases with no gene match: 5. Germline V gene data show CDR1 as SGHRS and CDR2 as YFSETQ. CDR3 sequence reads: CASTKTGHEQYF. CDR3 nucleotide sequence: TGCGCCAGCACGAAGACAGGGCACGAGCAGTACTTC.

This chain uses TRBV5-1 with TRBJ2-1; 16 bases align to TRBD2. V shed 1 base, J shed 7 bases, and the junction held 14 bases outside the gene matches. CDR3 length: 20 amino acids. Germline V gives CDR1 SGHRS, CDR2 YFSETQ. The CDR3 nucleotides read TGCGCCAGCAGCTTGCCCACCGGGACTAGCGGGAGGGGGGGTAGAAATGAGCAGTTCTTC. Its translation: CASSLPTGTSGRGGRNEQFF.

This chain links TRBV5-1 with TRBJ2-3, with 10 bases lining up with TRBD1. Unmatched junction bases numbered 11, after V lost 6 bases and J lost 4 bases. The CDR3 runs 16 residues. Germline V gene data show CDR1 as SGHRS and CDR2 as YFSETQ. The CDR3 is CASTLTSTGGADTQYF. As DNA, the CDR3 is TGCGCCAGCACCCTGACTTCGACAGGGGGCGCAGATACGCAGTATTTT.

The CDR3 protein is CASSLAQAYGELFF. The CDR3 coding sequence is TGCGCCAGCAGCTTAGCACAGGCCTACGGGGAGCTGTTTTTT. This sequence joins TRBV5-1 and TRBJ2-2; a possible D gene is TRBD1 (5 bases). Trimming took 2 bases from V and 7 from J, leaving 12 bases between them. CDR1 SGHRS and CDR2 YFSETQ come from the germline V gene. This CDR3 comprises 14 residues.

Worth noting for this clone: A far more abundant clone sits one base away, making this likely a read error. The V and J genes are TRBV7-9 and TRBJ2-2; D might be TRBD1 (6 bases). The CDR3 contains 15 residues. Deletions cut 6 bases from V and 4 bases from J, with 15 bases between. CDR1 is SEHNR and CDR2 is FQNEAQ in the germline V gene (reference sequence). The CDR3 reads CASRLGAGATGELFF. CDR3 bases: TGTGCCAGCAGGTTGGGGGCAGGGGCCACCGGGGAGCTGTTTTTT. The full variable domain, its missing parts supplied by reference TRBV7-9 and TRBJ2-2, is DTGVSQNPRHKITKRGQNVTFRCDPISEHNRLYWYRQTLGQGPEFLTYFQNEAQLEKSRLLSDRFSAERPKGSFSTLEIQRTEQGDSAMYLCASRLGAGATGELFFGEGSRLTVL.

The rearrangement uses TRBV18 and TRBJ2-1; weak D call: TRBD1 (6 bases). CDR3 length: 15 residues. CDR1 and CDR2 from the germline V gene are KGHSH and LQKENI. V was pared by 3 bases and J by 5 bases, with 14 bases between. The CDR3 region is CASSPGHISNNEQFF. DNA of the CDR3: TGTGCCAGCTCACCGGGACACATTTCTAACAATGAGCAGTTCTTC.

The chain uses TRBV16 and TRBJ2-1; TRBD2 agrees at 10 bases. After removal of 4 bases from V and 4 bases from J, the junction contained 4 bases not matched to a gene. CDR3 length: 15 amino acids. CDR1 KGHSY and CDR2 FQNENV come from the germline V gene. In DNA, the CDR3 is TGTGCCAGCAGCCCCACTAGCGGGGTATACAATGAGCAGTTCTTC. Encoded protein: CASSPTSGVYNEQFF.

There are a few counts of this clone. The rearrangement uses TRBV28 and TRBJ1-2; no firm D call. The length of the CDR3 is 15 residues. Per the germline V gene, CDR1 is MDHEN and CDR2 is SYDVKM. V lost 1 base, J lost 0 bases, and 9 bases lay in between. CDR3 sequence (DNA): TGTGCCAGCAGTTTATTTAGCCGAGCTAACTATGGCTACACCTTC. Translating gives CASSLFSRANYGYTF.

The chain joins TRBV27 to TRBJ2-6; 11 bases match TRBD1. Trimming at V came to 6 bases and at J to 4 bases, leaving 11 bases not matched to a gene. The CDR3 contains 18 residues. CDR1 and CDR2 (germline): MNHEY, SMNVEV (reference sequence). The CDR3 DNA is TGTGCCAGCAGCCGGAGGGACAGGGGGGGTCCGGGGGCCAACGTCCTGACTTTC. Translated, it gives CASSRRDRGGPGANVLTF.

The V gene is TRBV6-1, the J gene TRBJ2-7; no clear D gene. The V and J ends lost 7 bases and 3 bases respectively, with 7 bases between them. Germline assignment: CDR1 MNHNS and CDR2 SASEGT. The CDR3 spans 11 residues. The CDR3 sequence is CASTNLYEQYF. For the CDR3, the DNA is TGTGCCAGCACCAATCTCTACGAGCAGTACTTC.

This clone was counted a single time. The chain joins TRBV28 to TRBJ2-7; D unclear. The V gene lost 3 bases and the J gene lost 0 bases, with 9 bases spanning the gap. CDR3 length: 14 amino acids. The germline V gene has CDR1 MDHEN and CDR2 SYDVKM. The CDR3 DNA sequence: TGTGCCAGCAGTTTTCTGCCCAGCTCCTACGAGCAGTACTTC. Encoded protein: CASSFLPSSYEQYF.

This chain connects TRBV6-5 to TRBJ2-7; TRBD1 aligns across 8 bases. CDR3 length: 15 residues. The V segment lost 0 bases and the J segment 1 base; nucleotides outside the gene matches: 2. Germline V CDR1 and CDR2: MNHEY, SVGAGI. For the CDR3, the DNA is TGTGCCAGCAGTTACTCGACAGGGGATTCCTACGAGCAGTACTTC. It specifies CASSYSTGDSYEQYF.

The genes are TRBV4-1 and TRBJ1-3; the D is unclear. The CDR3 runs to 19 residues. With 0 bases removed from V and 0 bases from J, the gap between germline ends came to 18 bases. Germline V gene lookup returns CDR1 MGHRA and CDR2 YSYEKL. CDR3 loop: CASSQEPPRSRGSGNTIYF. In DNA form, the CDR3 reads TGCGCCAGCAGCCAAGAACCCCCTCGGAGCAGAGGCTCTGGAAACACCATATATTTT.

This clone turned up a few times. The rearrangement links TRBV6-1 to TRBJ1-1; no definite D call. Trimming removed 5 bases from V and 0 bases from J, with 13 bases in between. The CDR3 length is 15 residues. Germline assignment: CDR1 MNHNS and CDR2 SASEGT. The CDR3 bases are TGTGCCAGCAGTCCCTCGGGCCTCATGAACACTGAAGCTTTCTTT. It encodes CASSPSGLMNTEAFF.

This clone came up a few times. This chain joins TRBV18 and TRBJ2-4; D unclear. Deletions cut 4 bases from V and 2 bases from J, with 9 bases between. Germline CDR1 and CDR2: KGHSH and LQKENI. The CDR3 runs to 14 residues. The CDR3 here is CASSRLGSKNIQYF. As DNA, the CDR3 is TGTGCCAGCTCACGTCTCGGGTCCAAAAACATTCAGTACTTC. Filled out from reference TRBV18 and TRBJ2-4, the complete variable domain reads NAGVMQNPRHLVRRRGQEARLRCSPMKGHSHVYWYRQLPEEGLKFMVYLQKENIIDESGMPKERFSAEFPKEGPSILRIQQVVRGDSAAYFCASSRLGSKNIQYFGAGTRLSVL.

On this clone: Since a much larger clone is just one base distant, this may be a read error. This CDR3 is also generated by other DNA sequences in the sample. This CDR3 is CASSFVTDTQYF. In DNA form, the CDR3 reads TGTGCCAGCAGCTTCGTCACAGATACGCAGTATTTT. The chain employs TRBV7-2 and TRBJ2-3, with unresolved D. The CDR3 is made up of 12 amino acids. Germline values: CDR1 SGHTA, CDR2 FQGNSA. Trimming took off 3 bases at V and 2 bases at J, with 3 bases between the two ends.

The chain is built from TRBV11-2 and TRBJ2-1; 12 bases map to TRBD2. Trimming cost V 5 bases and J 4 bases; bases outside gene matches: 3. CDR1 and CDR2 from the germline V gene are SGHAT and FQNNGV. CDR3 size: 15 residues. This CDR3 is CASSRTSGEYNEQFF. The CDR3 coding sequence is TGTGCCAGCAGCAGGACTAGCGGGGAGTACAATGAGCAGTTCTTC.

The J gene is TRBJ2-1, the V gene TRBV2; 16 nucleotides match TRBD2. Germline CDR1 SNHLY, CDR2 FYNNEI. V dropped 6 bases and J dropped 4; count of bases not matched to a gene: 12. CDR3 length: 19 residues. The CDR3 DNA sequence: TGTGCCAGCAGACCCCCGGGGGGACTAGCGGGAGGGGGTTACAATGAGCAGTTCTTC. Translation: CASRPPGGLAGGGYNEQFF.

This rearrangement joins TRBV4-2 to TRBJ1-4; D call uncertain. Germline CDR1 is LGHNA and CDR2 is YNFKEQ. The CDR3 length is 15 residues. Trimming took 1 base from V and 4 from J, leaving 10 bases between them. The CDR3 DNA is TGTGCCAGCAGCCAAGCCTCGGGCAGTAATGAAAAACTGTTTTTT. This codes for CASSQASGSNEKLFF.

This chain uses TRBV7-9 with TRBJ2-7; a possible D gene is TRBD1 (5 bases). The CDR3 is 14 amino acids. Germline assignment: CDR1 SEHNR and CDR2 FQNEAQ (reference sequence). Trimming pared 4 bases from V and 2 bases from J, leaving 12 bases between. Here the CDR3 reads CASSSQGSPYEQYF. The CDR3 DNA reads as TGTGCCAGCAGCTCCCAGGGATCGCCCTACGAGCAGTACTTC.

The J gene is TRBJ2-6, the V gene TRBV18; TRBD1 matches at 8 bases. V shed 1 base, J shed 1 base, and the junction held 6 bases outside the gene matches. From germline, CDR1 is KGHSH and CDR2 LQKENI. The CDR3 spans 18 residues. This CDR3 reads CASSPRGQGTSGANVLTF. The CDR3 DNA follows: TGTGCCAGCTCACCACGCGGACAGGGCACGTCTGGGGCCAACGTCCTGACTTTC.